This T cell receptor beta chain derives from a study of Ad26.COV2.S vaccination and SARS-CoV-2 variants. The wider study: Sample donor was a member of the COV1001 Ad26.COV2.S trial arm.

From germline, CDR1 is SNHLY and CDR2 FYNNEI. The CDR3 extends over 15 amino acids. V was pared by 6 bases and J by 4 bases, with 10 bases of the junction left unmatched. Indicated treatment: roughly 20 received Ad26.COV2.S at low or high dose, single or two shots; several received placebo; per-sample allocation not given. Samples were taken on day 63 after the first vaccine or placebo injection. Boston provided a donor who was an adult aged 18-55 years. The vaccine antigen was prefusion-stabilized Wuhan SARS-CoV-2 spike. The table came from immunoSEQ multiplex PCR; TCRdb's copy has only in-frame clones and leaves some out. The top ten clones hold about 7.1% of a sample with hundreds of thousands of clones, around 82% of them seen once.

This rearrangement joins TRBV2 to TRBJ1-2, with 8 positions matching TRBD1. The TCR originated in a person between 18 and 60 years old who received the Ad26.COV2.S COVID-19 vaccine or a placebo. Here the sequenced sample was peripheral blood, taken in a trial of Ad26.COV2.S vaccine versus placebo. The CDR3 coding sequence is TGTGCCAGCAGCTGGACAGGGCCAGGGGCCTATGGCTACACCTTC. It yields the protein CASSWTGPGAYGYTF.